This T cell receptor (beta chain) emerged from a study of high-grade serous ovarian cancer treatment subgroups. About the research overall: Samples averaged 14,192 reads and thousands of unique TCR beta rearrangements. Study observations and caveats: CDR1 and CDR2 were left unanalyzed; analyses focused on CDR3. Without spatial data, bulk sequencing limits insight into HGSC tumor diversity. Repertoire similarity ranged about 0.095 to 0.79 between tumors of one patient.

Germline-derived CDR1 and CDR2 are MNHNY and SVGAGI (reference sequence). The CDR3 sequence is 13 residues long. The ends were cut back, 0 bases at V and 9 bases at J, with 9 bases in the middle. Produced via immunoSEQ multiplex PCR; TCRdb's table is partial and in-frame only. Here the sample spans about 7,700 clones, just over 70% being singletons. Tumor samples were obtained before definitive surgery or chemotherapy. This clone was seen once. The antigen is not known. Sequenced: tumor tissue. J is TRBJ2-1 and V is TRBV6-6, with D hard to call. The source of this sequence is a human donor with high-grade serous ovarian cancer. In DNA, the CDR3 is TGTGCCAGCAGTTACTCAGGAGCAGGTGAGCAGTTCTTC. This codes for CASSYSGAGEQFF.